The next 5 T cell receptor beta chains were all read from a single sample in a study of CD8 T cells in ankylosing spondylitis. MiXCR, applied by TCRdb to the 5' RACE reads, yields one record per CDR3 protein. This table has 150,000 or so distinct CDR3 sequences, roughly 30% appearing once. The sequencing input was synovial fluid, either unsorted or a sorted T cell fraction (not recorded which). These receptors all stem from a male donor with ankylosing spondylitis.

This clonotype was observed a handful of times. The rearrangement links TRBV18 to TRBJ2-2; perhaps D is TRBD1 or TRBD2 (5 bases each). CDR1 and CDR2 from the germline V gene are KGHSH and LQKENI. Between the trimmed V and J ends, which lost 2 bases and 6 bases, there was a span of 10 bases. CDR3 length equals 14 residues. The CDR3, as DNA: TGTGCCAGCTCACCAGCCGGGGCCCCCGGGGAGCTGTTTTTT. This gives the protein CASSPAGAPGELFF.

The gene calls are TRBV20-1 and TRBJ2-1; possibly TRBD1 for D (6 bases). The germline gives CDR1 DFQATT, CDR2 SNEGSKA (reference sequence). The CDR3 consists of 16 residues. Deletions cut 0 bases from V and 3 bases from J, with 15 bases between. The CDR3 DNA follows: TGCAGTGCTAGAGATCTACGCAGGGGCAACTACAATGAGCAGTTCTTC. Amino acids: CSARDLRRGNYNEQFF.

This clonotype was seen a handful of times. The J gene is TRBJ2-3, the V gene TRBV4-2, with 10 nucleotides matching TRBD2. This CDR3 contains 18 residues. Trimming at V came to 0 bases and at J to 1 base, leaving 7 bases not matched to a gene. CDR1 is LGHNA, CDR2 YNFKEQ, per germline. This CDR3 is CASSQERLTSGGTDTQYF. The CDR3 DNA sequence: TGTGCCAGCAGCCAAGAAAGGCTAACTAGCGGGGGCACAGATACGCAGTATTTT.

This clonotype was observed a handful of times. The chain recombines TRBV7-3 with TRBJ2-4; D possibly corresponds to TRBD1 (6 bases). V was shortened by 1 base and J by 7 bases, with 8 bases between the two germline ends. Germline V gene lookup returns CDR1 SGHTA and CDR2 FQGTGA. The CDR3 is 13 residues long. The CDR3 DNA sequence: TGTGCCAGCAGCTTAATCCAGGGGAACATTCAGTACTTC. Translation gives CASSLIQGNIQYF.

This clonotype was observed a handful of times. The V call is TRBV5-6, the J call TRBJ2-7; 10 bases are shared with TRBD2. CDR1 is SGHDT and CDR2 is YYEEEE in the germline V gene. The J segment lost 3 bases and the V segment lost 0 bases, leaving 9 bases of the junction unmatched. This CDR3 is built from 17 residues. The CDR3 bases are TGTGCCAGCAGCTTGGCCACTAGCGGGAAGGGTTTCTACGAGCAGTACTTC. It is translated as CASSLATSGKGFYEQYF.